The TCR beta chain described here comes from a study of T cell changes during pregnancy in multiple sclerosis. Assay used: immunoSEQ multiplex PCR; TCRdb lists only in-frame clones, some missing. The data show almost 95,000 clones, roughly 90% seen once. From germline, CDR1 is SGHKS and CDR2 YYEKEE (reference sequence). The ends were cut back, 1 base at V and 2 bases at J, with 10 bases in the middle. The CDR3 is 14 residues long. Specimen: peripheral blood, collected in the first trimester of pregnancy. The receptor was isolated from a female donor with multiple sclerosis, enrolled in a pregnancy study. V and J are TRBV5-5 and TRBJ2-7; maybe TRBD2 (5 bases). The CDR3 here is CASSLSFGAYEQYF. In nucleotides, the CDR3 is TGTGCCAGCAGCTTGTCCTTCGGGGCCTACGAGCAGTACTTC.